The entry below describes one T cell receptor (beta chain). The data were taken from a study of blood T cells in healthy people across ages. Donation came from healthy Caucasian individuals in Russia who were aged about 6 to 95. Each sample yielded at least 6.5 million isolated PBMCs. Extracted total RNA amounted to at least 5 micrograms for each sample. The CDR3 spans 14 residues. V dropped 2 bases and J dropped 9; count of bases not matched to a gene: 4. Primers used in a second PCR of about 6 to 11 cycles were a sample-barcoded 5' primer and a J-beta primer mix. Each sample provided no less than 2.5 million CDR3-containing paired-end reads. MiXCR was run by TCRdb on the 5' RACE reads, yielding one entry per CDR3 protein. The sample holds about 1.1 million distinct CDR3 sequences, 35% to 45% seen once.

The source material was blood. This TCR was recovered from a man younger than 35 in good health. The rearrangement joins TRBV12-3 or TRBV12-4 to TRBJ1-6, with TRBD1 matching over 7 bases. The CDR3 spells CASSLRRGLSPLHF. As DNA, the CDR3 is TGTGCCAGCAGTTTAAGGAGGGGGCTTTCACCCCTCCACTTT.